What follows is one T cell receptor beta chain and its context. The data derive from a study of blood T cell repertoires in COVID-19. On the study more broadly: T cells, B-cell-depleted T cells, or PBMCs provided the cDNA or gDNA that served as material.

Per the authors' pipeline: By means of reference gene primer amplification, nucleated cell counts were estimated. Some clones are missing from TCRdb's copy, which holds only in-frame ones; the method was immunoSEQ multiplex PCR. V and J calls and clone size are given by that table; D and trimming were obtained from the DNA. The table lists 250,000 to 300,000 clones, approximately 91% of them singletons. Residents of about two dozen US areas, aged about 18 to 89 years, made up the participants. Cohort placement rested on clinical history that participants reported themselves. The germline CDR1 and CDR2 sequences are SGHTA and FQGTGA. This CDR3 is built from 16 residues. The trim removed 0 bases at V and 9 bases at J, leaving 8 bases unmatched.

The origin of this receptor is a woman in her thirties or forties with acute COVID-19. The rearrangement links TRBV7-3 to TRBJ1-6; 7 bases match TRBD1. Specimen: PBMCs or T cells enriched from blood (not recorded which). The CDR3 spells CASSLTAGGRGSPLHF. The CDR3 DNA is TGTGCCAGCAGCTTAACGGCAGGGGGAAGGGGTTCACCCCTCCACTTT.